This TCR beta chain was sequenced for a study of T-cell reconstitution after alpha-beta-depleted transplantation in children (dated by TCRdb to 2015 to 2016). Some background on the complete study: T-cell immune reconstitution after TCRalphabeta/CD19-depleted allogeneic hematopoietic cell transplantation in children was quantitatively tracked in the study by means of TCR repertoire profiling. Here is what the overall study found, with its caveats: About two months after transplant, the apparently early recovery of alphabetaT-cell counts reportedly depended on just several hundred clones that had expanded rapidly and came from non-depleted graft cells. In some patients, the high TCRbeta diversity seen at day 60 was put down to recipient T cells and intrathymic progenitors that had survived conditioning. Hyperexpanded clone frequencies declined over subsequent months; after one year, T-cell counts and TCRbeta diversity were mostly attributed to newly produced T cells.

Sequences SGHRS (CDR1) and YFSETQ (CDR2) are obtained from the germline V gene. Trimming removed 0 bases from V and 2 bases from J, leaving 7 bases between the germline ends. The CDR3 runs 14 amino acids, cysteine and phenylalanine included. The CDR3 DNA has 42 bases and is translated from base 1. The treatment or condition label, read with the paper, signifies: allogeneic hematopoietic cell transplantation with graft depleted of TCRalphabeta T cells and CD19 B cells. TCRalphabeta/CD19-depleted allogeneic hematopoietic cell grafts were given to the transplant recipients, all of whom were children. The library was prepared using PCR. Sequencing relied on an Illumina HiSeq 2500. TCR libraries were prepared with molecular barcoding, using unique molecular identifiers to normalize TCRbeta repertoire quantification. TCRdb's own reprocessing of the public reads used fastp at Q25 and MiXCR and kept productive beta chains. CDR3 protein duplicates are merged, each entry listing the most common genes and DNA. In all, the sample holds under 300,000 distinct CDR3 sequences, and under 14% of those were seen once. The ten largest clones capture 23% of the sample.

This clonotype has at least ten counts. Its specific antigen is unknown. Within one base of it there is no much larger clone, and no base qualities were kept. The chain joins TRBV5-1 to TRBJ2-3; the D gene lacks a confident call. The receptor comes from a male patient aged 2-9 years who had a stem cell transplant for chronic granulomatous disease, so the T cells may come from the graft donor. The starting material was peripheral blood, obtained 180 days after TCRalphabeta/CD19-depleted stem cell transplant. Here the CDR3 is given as CASSLELNTDTQYF. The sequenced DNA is TGCGCCAGCAGCTTGGAACTCAACACAGATACGCAGTATTTT.